What follows is one T cell receptor beta chain and its context. The antigen remains undetermined. The sample originates from a study of cytomegalovirus exposure and HLA in healthy donors. About the research overall: Sequencing of roughly 180 million T cells in an earlier analysis found 95 million to 120 million unique TCR beta sequences. Regarding the study as a whole: Some V segments (TRBV6-2 and TRBV6-3 among them) were excluded as indistinguishable. An analysis was carried out at a later point. It showed that HLA-associated TCR beta chains were more clonally expanded than equally common non-associated chains.

13 Jbeta primers and 60 Vbeta primers were used for the PCR. The repertoire was sequenced with immunoSEQ multiplex PCR; TCRdb's copy has only in-frame clones and lacks some. The sample contains roughly 62,000 clones, about 77% of which appear only once. J lost 2 bases, V lost 2 bases, and 8 bases had no gene match. The CDR3 is made up of 16 amino acids. Germline V gene data show CDR1 as SGHNT and CDR2 as YYREEE (reference sequence). This clonotype originated in a woman between 25 and 40 years old in good health and CMV-seronegative. This chain joins TRBV5-4 and TRBJ2-3; TRBD2 aligns across 7 bases. Sequenced input: PBMCs. The CDR3 region has the DNA TGTGCCAGCAGCTTCCTGATAGCGGGCTACACAGATACGCAGTATTTT. Translation: CASSFLIAGYTDTQYF. The full variable domain, in which reference TRBV5-4 and TRBJ2-3 provide the parts outside the CDR3, is ETGVTQSPTHLIKTRGQQVTLRCSSQSGHNTVSWYQQALGQGPQFIFQYYREEENGRGNFPPRFSGLQFPNYSSELNVNALELDDSALYLCASSFLIAGYTDTQYFGPGTRLTVL.